Listed below are T cell receptor beta chains from one sample, sequenced in a study of blood T cell repertoires in COVID-19. Clones were sequenced by immunoSEQ multiplex PCR, and TCRdb holds only the in-frame ones, with some missing. Of tens of thousands of clones listed, roughly 84% are singletons. The sample taken for sequencing was peripheral blood. The receptors shown here come from a man aged 45-60 years with acute or convalescent COVID-19. CDR3s include the opening cysteine and the closing phenylalanine or tryptophan. D genes are given only for firm matches. Not every row has a clone size; where given, it reads once, few, many or a size class.

d_gene,j_gene,abundance,v_gene,CDR3nt,CDR3aa
NA,TRBJ1-2,NA,TRBV7-9,TGTGCCAGCAGCTTACAAGACAGGTCTTATGGCTACACCTTC,CASSLQDRSYGYTF
TRBD1,TRBJ1-1,NA,TRBV10-1,TGCGCCAGCAGTCAGGGGACAGCCGAAGCTTTCTTT,CASSQGTAEAFF
NA,TRBJ1-3,NA,TRBV12-3/TRBV12-4,TGTGCCAGCGGGCGAATTGGAAACACCATATATTTT,CASGRIGNTIYF
NA,TRBJ1-4,NA,TRBV14,TGTGCCAGCAGCCTAAGTCCTAAACTTGAAAAACTGTTTTTT,CASSLSPKLEKLFF
NA,TRBJ2-7,NA,TRBV14,TGTGCCAGCAGCACTACAACCCTCTACGAGCAGTACTTC,CASSTTTLYEQYF
TRBD2,TRBJ2-1,once,TRBV10-3,TGTGCCACCGGGAGGGAGCGAAACAATGAGCAGTTCTTC,CATGRERNNEQFF
NA,TRBJ1-1,few,TRBV11-3,TGTGCCAGCAGCTTAACGGACAGACCGAACACTGAAGCTTTCTTT,CASSLTDRPNTEAFF
TRBD1,TRBJ2-2,NA,TRBV7-9,TGTGCCAGCAGCACTACCCCGGGACAGCGCACCGGGGAGCTGTTTTTT,CASSTTPGQRTGELFF
TRBD1,TRBJ1-1,NA,TRBV6-9,TGTGCCAGCAGTTACAGGGACAGGGAAGCTTTCTTT,CASSYRDREAFF
NA,TRBJ1-4,NA,TRBV28,TGTGCCAGCAGCAGGGGACGAGAAAAACTGTTTTTT,CASSRGREKLFF
TRBD1,TRBJ2-3,NA,TRBV18,TGTGCCAGCTCACCCGGACAGGGCGGCACAGATACGCAGTATTTT,CASSPGQGGTDTQYF
TRBD2,TRBJ2-1,NA,TRBV6-6,TGTGCCAGCAGATTAACTAGCGGGGGGGGGAATGAGCAGTTCTTC,CASRLTSGGGNEQFF
TRBD1,TRBJ1-1,NA,TRBV6-5,TGTGCCAGCAGCCTAGGAACAGGGGGAAGGGCTGAAGCTTTCTTT,CASSLGTGGRAEAFF
NA,TRBJ1-1,NA,TRBV3-1/TRBV3-2,TGTGCCAGCAGCCGGCTGCTGAACACTGAAGCTTTCTTT,CASSRLLNTEAFF
TRBD2,TRBJ2-7,NA,TRBV6-6,TGTGCCAGCAGTGCCACGGGGGGAGGCGAGCAGTACTTC,CASSATGGGEQYF
NA,TRBJ1-1,NA,TRBV10-1,TGCGCCAGCAGCCGGACCTTCGGACAAAAAGCTTTCTTT,CASSRTFGQKAFF
TRBD1,TRBJ2-5,NA,TRBV11-3,TGTGCCAGCAGCTTCTCGGGACAGGGAGGAGAGACCCAGTACTTC,CASSFSGQGGETQYF
TRBD1,TRBJ2-1,NA,TRBV25-1,TGTGCCAGCAGTGACCGGAGACAGGGTCTCTACAATGAGCAGTTCTTC,CASSDRRQGLYNEQFF
NA,TRBJ1-1,NA,TRBV29-1,TGCAGCGTTGAACAGGGCCCTGAAGCTTTCTTT,CSVEQGPEAFF
NA,TRBJ1-6,NA,TRBV12-5,TGTGCTAGTGGTTTGGGGAGCAGTTACTCACCCCTCCACTTT,CASGLGSSYSPLHF
TRBD1,TRBJ1-5,NA,TRBV27,TGTGCCAGCAGTACGCAGGGGGGTTGGAATCAGCCCCAGCATTTT,CASSTQGGWNQPQHF